This entry lists 12 T cell receptor beta chains sequenced from one sample in a study of blood T cell repertoires in COVID-19. The table came from immunoSEQ multiplex PCR; TCRdb's copy has only in-frame clones and leaves some out. This sample has about 250,000 clones, with around 84% found just once. The sample taken for sequencing was PBMCs or T cells enriched from blood (not recorded which). Receptors originate from a man younger than 30 who had recovered from COVID-19.

The chain recombines TRBV3-1 (or the pseudogene TRBV3-2) with TRBJ2-5; 7 positions agree with TRBD2. This CDR3 region has 14 residues. CDR1 is LGHDT and CDR2 is YNNKEL in the germline V gene (reference sequence). V lost 4 bases, J lost 0 bases, and 2 bases stayed unmatched. This CDR3 reads CASSLRGYQETQYF. The CDR3 nucleotides read TGTGCCAGCAGCCTGCGGGGGTACCAAGAGACCCAGTACTTC.

The V call is TRBV28, the J call TRBJ1-2; weak D call: TRBD1 (6 bases). Trimming cost V 3 bases and J 8 bases, with 10 bases left between them. The CDR3 length is 12 residues. CDR1 MDHEN and CDR2 SYDVKM come from the germline V gene. CDR3 coding DNA: TGTGCCAGCAGTTTCAGGGGAGGGGGCTACACCTTC. This translates into CASSFRGGGYTF.

The chain is built from TRBV5-1 and TRBJ2-1; tentatively, D is TRBD2 (5 bases). This CDR3 region has 11 residues. V lost 2 bases to trimming and J lost 10 bases, with 7 bases between them. CDR1 is SGHRS, CDR2 YFSETQ, per germline. This CDR3 reads CASSLQREQFF. In DNA form, the CDR3 reads TGCGCCAGCAGCTTACAGCGGGAGCAGTTCTTC. Together with reference TRBV5-1 and TRBJ2-1, the CDR3 gives the full variable domain: KAGVTQTPRYLIKTRGQQVTLSCSPISGHRSVSWYQQTPGQGLQFLFEYFSETQRNKGNFPGRFSGRQFSNSRSEMNVSTLELGDSALYLCASSLQREQFFGPGTRLTVL.

In nucleotides, the CDR3 is TGTGCCAGCAGCTTGGGGACTAGTAACACCGGGGAGCTGTTTTTT. Translating it yields CASSLGTSNTGELFF. The chain couples TRBV5-4 to TRBJ2-2, with 7 nucleotides matching TRBD2. V lost 0 bases to trimming and J lost 2 bases; unmatched junction nucleotides: 1. Germline lookup yields CDR1 SGHNT and CDR2 YYREEE (reference sequence). The CDR3 extends over 15 amino acids.

A single count supports this clone. The chain joins TRBV7-9 to TRBJ2-1, with a weak D call TRBD2 (5 bases). Germline V CDR1 and CDR2: SEHNR, FQNEAQ (reference sequence). V was cut by 0 bases and J by 5 bases, with 8 bases left in between. This CDR3 spans 14 amino acids. The CDR3 region has the DNA TGTGCCAGCAGCTTAGCGACCGGGAACAATGAGCAGTTCTTC. As protein: CASSLATGNNEQFF.

V usage is TRBV2 and J usage is TRBJ2-2, with TRBD2 matching 12 bases. In germline, CDR1 is SNHLY, CDR2 FYNNEI. The CDR3 is 19 residues long. V lost 2 bases, J lost 5 bases, and 12 bases stayed unmatched. The CDR3 region has the DNA TGTGCCAGCAGTGAACTGTCTAGCGGGAGGGCCGGTCGGACCGGGGAGCTGTTTTTT. This sequence encodes CASSELSSGRAGRTGELFF.

This clone was recorded a few times. The chain links TRBV5-1 to TRBJ2-1; D perhaps matches TRBD2 (5 bases). V was pared by 0 bases and J by 3 bases, with 10 bases between. The CDR3 has 15 residues. Looked up from germline, CDR1 is SGHRS and CDR2 is YFSETQ. CDR3 DNA sequence: TGCGCCAGCAGCTTGGGAGGGATAGGCTACAATGAGCAGTTCTTC. Translation: CASSLGGIGYNEQFF.

The CDR3: CASSLGQGGGYGYTF. The DNA for the CDR3 is TGTGCCAGCAGCCTTGGACAGGGAGGAGGGTATGGCTACACCTTC. The chain recombines TRBV14 with TRBJ1-2; 8 positions agree with TRBD1. The CDR3 is 15 residues long. The germline CDR1 and CDR2 sequences are SGHDN and FVKESK. Losses at the gene ends were 4 bases for V and 5 bases for J; bases not matched to a gene: 9.

The chain employs TRBV6-2 or TRBV6-3 and TRBJ1-1; 7 bases map to TRBD1. V shed 6 bases and J 0 bases; nucleotides not matched to a gene: 4. Germline CDR1 reads MNHEY; CDR2 reads SVGEGT. The CDR3 length is 14 residues. As DNA, the CDR3 is TGTGCCAGCAGCCGACAGGGCTTGAACACTGAAGCTTTCTTT. As protein: CASSRQGLNTEAFF.

The count of this clone is one. V and J are TRBV2 and TRBJ1-4; D is uncertain. Germline CDR1 SNHLY, CDR2 FYNNEI. This CDR3 is built from 12 residues. Between the trimmed V and J ends, which lost 1 base and 7 bases, there was a span of 4 bases. The DNA of the CDR3 is TGTGCCAGCAGTGAAGGGAGTGAAAAACTGTTTTTT. It encodes CASSEGSEKLFF. The whole variable domain, remainder taken from reference TRBV2 and TRBJ1-4, is EPEVTQTPSHQVTQMGQEVILRCVPISNHLYFYWYRQILGQKVEFLVSFYNNEISEKSEIFDDQFSVERPDGSNFTLKIRSTKLEDSAMYFCASSEGSEKLFFGSGTQLSVL.

The chain combines TRBV12-5 with TRBJ1-4; 8 nucleotides agree with TRBD1. Germline lookup yields CDR1 LGHNT and CDR2 FRNRAP. The CDR3 has 12 residues. J gave up 7 bases and V 5 bases, and 0 bases lay outside the gene matches. The CDR3 DNA sequence: TGTGCTAGTGGTGACAGGGGTGAAAAACTGTTTTTT. This codes for CASGDRGEKLFF.

This chain uses TRBV30 with TRBJ2-5; TRBD2 matches 8 bases. CDR1 GTSNPN and CDR2 SVGIG come from the germline V gene (reference sequence). This CDR3 spans 15 amino acids. J lost 1 base, V lost 0 bases, and 4 bases had no gene match. CDR3: CAWSVREGLQETQYF. CDR3 coding DNA: TGTGCCTGGAGTGTACGGGAGGGCCTCCAAGAGACCCAGTACTTC.